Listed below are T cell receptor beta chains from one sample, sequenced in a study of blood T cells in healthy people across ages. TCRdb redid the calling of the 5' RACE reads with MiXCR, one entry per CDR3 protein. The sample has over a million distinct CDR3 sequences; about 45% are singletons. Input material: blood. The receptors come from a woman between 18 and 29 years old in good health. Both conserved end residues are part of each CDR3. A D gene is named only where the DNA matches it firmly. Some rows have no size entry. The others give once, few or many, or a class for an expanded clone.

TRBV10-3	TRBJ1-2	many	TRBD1	TGTGCCACTTCTGAAAGGGACAGCCGGCCGGGCTACACCTTC	CATSERDSRPGYTF
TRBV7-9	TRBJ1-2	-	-	TGTGCCAGCAGTAAGGACGTTGCTAACTATGGCTACACCTTC	CASSKDVANYGYTF
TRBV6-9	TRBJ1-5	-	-	TGTGCCGCACGATTGGGGGCTAAAAGGAGCAATCAGCCCCAGCATTTT	CAARLGAKRSNQPQHF
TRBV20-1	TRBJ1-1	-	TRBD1	TGCAGTGCTACCCCAGGGGGTGACACTGAAGCTTTCTTT	CSATPGGDTEAFF
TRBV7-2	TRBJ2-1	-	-	TGTGCCAGCAGCTTGCGATGGGGAGACAATGAGCAGTTCTTC	CASSLRWGDNEQFF
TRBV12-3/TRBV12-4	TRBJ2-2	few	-	TGTGCCAGCAGTTTAGGGACGTACACCGGGGAGCTGTTTTTT	CASSLGTYTGELFF
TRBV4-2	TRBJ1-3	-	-	TGTGCCAGCAGCCCCCCATCAGAGCGAAGCGGAAACACCATATATTTT	CASSPPSERSGNTIYF
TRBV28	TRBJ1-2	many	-	TGTGCCAGCAGTCCCGTTGGGCCTAACTATGGCTACACCTTC	CASSPVGPNYGYTF
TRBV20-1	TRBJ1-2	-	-	TGCAGTGCTAGTGTAGAGGTGTATGGCTACACCTTC	CSASVEVYGYTF
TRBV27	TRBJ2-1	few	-	TGTGCCAGCAGCCGAGTCCGGCAACGCAATGAGCAGTTCTTC	CASSRVRQRNEQFF
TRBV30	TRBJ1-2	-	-	TGTGCCTGGAGTTCGACGGTGTCGGGGGGCTACACCTTC	CAWSSTVSGGYTF
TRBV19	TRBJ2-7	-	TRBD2	TGTGCCAGTAGTGCTAGCGGGAGGGCCTACGAGCAGTACTTC	CASSASGRAYEQYF
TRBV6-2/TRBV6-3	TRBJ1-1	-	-	TGTGCCAGCAACAAACAGTTCCGGAACACTGAAGCTTTCTTT	CASNKQFRNTEAFF
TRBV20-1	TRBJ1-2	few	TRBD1	TGCAGTGCTAGGACAGGGCCATTCGGGAACTATGGCTACACCTTC	CSARTGPFGNYGYTF
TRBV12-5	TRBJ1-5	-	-	TGTGCTAGTGGTTTAGGACCCCAGGGTTGCTTGATTTCTAGCAATCAGCCCCAGCATTTT	CASGLGPQGCLISSNQPQHF
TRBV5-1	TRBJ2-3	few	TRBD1	TGCGCCAGCAGCTTGGGACAGGGGGCTAACCGGTATTTT	CASSLGQGANRYF
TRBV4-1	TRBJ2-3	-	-	TGCGCCAGCAGCCAAGATTGGGGGGCAGATACGCAGTATTTT	CASSQDWGADTQYF
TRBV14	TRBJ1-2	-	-	TGTGCCAGCAGCCAAACTTCTAACTATGGCTACACCTTC	CASSQTSNYGYTF
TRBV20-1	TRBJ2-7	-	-	TGCAGTGCTAGGAGAACAGGCTACGAGCAGTACTTC	CSARRTGYEQYF
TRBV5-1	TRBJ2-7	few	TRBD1	TGCGCCAGCAGCTTGATCGGGACAGAAAACGAGCAGTACTTC	CASSLIGTENEQYF
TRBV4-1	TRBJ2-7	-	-	TGCGCCAGCAGCCAAGATATTCTAGCTACTCACAATGAGCAGTACTTC	CASSQDILATHNEQYF
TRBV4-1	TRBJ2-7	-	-	TGCACCAGCAGTCTCCGGTGGGTCGGTTACGAGCAGTACTTC	CTSSLRWVGYEQYF
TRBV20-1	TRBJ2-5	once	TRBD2	TGCAGTGCTAGAATACCGGGACTAAAATACAATGAGCAGTACTTC	CSARIPGLKYNEQYF
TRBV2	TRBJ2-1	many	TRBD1	TGTGCCAGCAGTTTACAGGGGGCTTCCTACAATGAGCAGTTCTTC	CASSLQGASYNEQFF
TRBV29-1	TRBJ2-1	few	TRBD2	TGCAGCGTCCGGACTAGCGGAGACAATGAGCAGTTCTTC	CSVRTSGDNEQFF
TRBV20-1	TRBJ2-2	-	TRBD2	TGCAGTGCTCAGACTAGCGGGGCCTACACCGGGGAGCTGTTTTTT	CSAQTSGAYTGELFF
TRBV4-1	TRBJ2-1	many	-	TGCGCCAGCAGCCAACTCAGCGGAAATGAGCAGTTCTTC	CASSQLSGNEQFF
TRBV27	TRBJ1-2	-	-	TGTGCCAGCAGTTTAAGGTTAGGTCATGGCTACACCTTC	CASSLRLGHGYTF
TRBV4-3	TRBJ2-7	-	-	TGCGCCAGCAGCCAAGTTGGTGGATTGACCTACGAGCAGTACTTC	CASSQVGGLTYEQYF
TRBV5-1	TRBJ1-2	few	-	TGCGCCAGCAGCTCCCAGACGGACACTTATGGCTACACCTTC	CASSSQTDTYGYTF
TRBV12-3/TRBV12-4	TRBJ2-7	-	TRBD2	TGTGCCAGCACCCATAGCGGGAGTGGCCACGAGCAGTACTTC	CASTHSGSGHEQYF
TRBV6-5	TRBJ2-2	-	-	TGTGCCAGCAGCCGTGGGGCCGTGAGGACCGGGGAGCTGTTTTTT	CASSRGAVRTGELFF
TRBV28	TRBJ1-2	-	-	TGTGCCAGCAGTTCCTCCGGGACTTCTAACTATGGCTACACCTTC	CASSSSGTSNYGYTF
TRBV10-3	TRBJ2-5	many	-	TGTGCCATCAGTGAGTCGTTCTTACGGGAAGAGACCCAGTACTTC	CAISESFLREETQYF
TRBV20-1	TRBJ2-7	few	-	TGCAGTGCTAGAGAACTTAAAAACTACGAGCAGTACTTC	CSARELKNYEQYF
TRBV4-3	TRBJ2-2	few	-	TGCGCCAGCAGCCAAGAAGGGGGGCGGAACACCGGGGAGCTGTTTTTT	CASSQEGGRNTGELFF